Listed below are T cell receptor beta chains from one sample, sequenced in a study of cytomegalovirus exposure and HLA in healthy donors. The protocol was immunoSEQ multiplex PCR, while the TCRdb copy is restricted to in-frame clones and leaves out a portion. The sample carries approximately 150,000 clones, 81% recorded once. The sample comprised PBMCs. The receptors were gathered from a man aged 50-59 years in good health and CMV-seropositive. CDR3s include the opening cysteine and the closing phenylalanine or tryptophan. The D gene is left open where the match is weak. Some rows mark clone size as missing; the rest say once, few, many or name a class of expanded clone.

V	size	D	J	CDR3	DNA
TRBV29-1	.	.	TRBJ1-2	CSVEFPGGGYTF	TGCAGCGTTGAGTTCCCCGGAGGTGGCTACACCTTC
TRBV5-1	.	TRBD1	TRBJ2-7	CASSLDRGGSEQYF	TGCGCCAGCAGCTTGGACAGGGGTGGTAGCGAGCAGTACTTC
TRBV7-2	.	TRBD1	TRBJ1-6	CASSRSGTGNSPLHF	TGTGCCAGCAGCCGCTCCGGGACAGGGAATTCACCCCTCCACTTT
TRBV6-1	.	.	TRBJ1-5	CASTIRTPSNQPQHF	TGTGCCAGCACAATAAGGACACCTAGCAATCAGCCCCAGCATTTT
TRBV9	once	TRBD2	TRBJ2-2	CASSVEAGGNTGELFF	TGTGCCAGCAGCGTAGAGGCGGGGGGGAACACCGGGGAGCTGTTTTTT
TRBV19	.	TRBD2	TRBJ2-1	CASSIVAGTRDSYNEQFF	TGTGCCAGTAGTATAGTCGCCGGGACTAGAGACTCCTACAATGAGCAGTTCTTC
TRBV10-3	.	TRBD1	TRBJ2-7	CAISESAGTGVYEQYF	TGTGCCATCAGTGAGTCGGCCGGGACAGGGGTCTACGAGCAGTACTTC
TRBV30	.	.	TRBJ1-2	CAWSVLGTTYGYTF	TGTGCCTGGAGTGTACTTGGGACAACCTATGGCTACACCTTC
TRBV28	.	.	TRBJ1-5	CASSHTPGGVTYSNQPQHF	TGTGCCAGCAGCCACACACCGGGAGGGGTGACATATAGCAATCAGCCCCAGCATTTT
TRBV11-2	.	TRBD1	TRBJ1-4	CASSHRDRPTNEKLFF	TGTGCCAGCAGCCATCGGGACAGACCCACTAATGAAAAACTGTTTTTT
TRBV21-1	once	.	TRBJ1-1	CASSRDYSYLNTEAFF	TGTGCCAGCAGCAGGGACTACAGCTACCTGAACACTGAAGCTTTCTTT
TRBV19	.	TRBD2	TRBJ2-3	CASSKLAGDTDTQYF	TGTGCCAGTAGCAAACTAGCGGGGGACACAGATACGCAGTATTTT
TRBV18	.	TRBD1	TRBJ2-7	CASSEGTGDLYEQYF	TGTGCCAGCTCAGAAGGGACAGGGGACCTCTACGAGCAGTACTTC
TRBV30	.	.	TRBJ1-6	CAWSVGGRGNRF	TGTGCCTGGAGTGTAGGCGGCCGGGGGAATAGATTT
TRBV6-6	.	.	TRBJ2-1	CASSYSFGGEQFF	TGTGCCAGCAGTTACTCCTTTGGAGGGGAGCAGTTCTTC
TRBV14	.	TRBD2	TRBJ2-3	CASSHGRAGRTDTQYF	TGTGCCAGCAGCCACGGGAGGGCTGGTCGTACAGATACGCAGTATTTT
TRBV5-1	.	.	TRBJ2-1	CASSGGGLARVDEQFF	TGCGCCAGCAGCGGGGGGGGCCTAGCAAGGGTCGATGAGCAGTTCTTC
TRBV6-5	large	.	TRBJ2-3	CASSYGGDTDTQYF	TGTGCCAGCAGCTATGGCGGGGACACAGATACGCAGTATTTT
TRBV29-1	.	.	TRBJ1-1	CSVGGGPGRNTEAFF	TGCAGCGTTGGGGGGGGACCCGGACGGAACACTGAAGCTTTCTTT
TRBV7-2	.	.	TRBJ1-5	CASSLEFSRQPQHF	TGTGCCAGCAGCTTAGAGTTTTCCAGACAGCCCCAGCATTTT
TRBV6-6	.	.	TRBJ2-3	CASSARSTQYF	TGTGCCAGCAGTGCCCGTAGTACGCAGTATTTT
TRBV4-3	few	TRBD2	TRBJ2-1	CASSLGTSGSTYNEQFF	TGCGCCAGCAGCCTCGGGACTAGCGGGAGCACCTACAATGAGCAGTTCTTC
TRBV28	.	.	TRBJ2-7	CASTQGGTYEQYF	TGTGCCAGCACCCAGGGAGGAACCTACGAGCAGTACTTC
TRBV5-4	.	.	TRBJ1-2	CASSLDGDYGYTF	TGTGCCAGCAGCCTTGACGGAGACTATGGCTACACCTTC
TRBV19	.	.	TRBJ2-7	CASSIMASGGEQYF	TGTGCCAGTAGTATCATGGCTAGTGGCGGCGAGCAGTACTTC
TRBV7-9	once	.	TRBJ2-2	CASSLPRETGELFF	TGTGCCAGCAGCTTACCGAGGGAAACCGGGGAGCTGTTTTTT